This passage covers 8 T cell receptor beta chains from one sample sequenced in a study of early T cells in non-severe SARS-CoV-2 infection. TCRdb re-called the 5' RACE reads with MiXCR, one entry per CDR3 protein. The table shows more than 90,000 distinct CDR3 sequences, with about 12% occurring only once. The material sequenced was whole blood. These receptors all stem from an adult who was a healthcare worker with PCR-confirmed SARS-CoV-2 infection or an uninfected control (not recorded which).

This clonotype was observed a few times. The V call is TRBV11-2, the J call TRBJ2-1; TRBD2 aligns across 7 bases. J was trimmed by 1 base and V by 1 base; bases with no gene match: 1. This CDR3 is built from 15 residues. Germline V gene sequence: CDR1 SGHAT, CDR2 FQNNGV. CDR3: CASSLVRGSYNEQFF. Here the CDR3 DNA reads TGTGCCAGCAGCTTAGTGCGGGGGTCCTACAATGAGCAGTTCTTC.

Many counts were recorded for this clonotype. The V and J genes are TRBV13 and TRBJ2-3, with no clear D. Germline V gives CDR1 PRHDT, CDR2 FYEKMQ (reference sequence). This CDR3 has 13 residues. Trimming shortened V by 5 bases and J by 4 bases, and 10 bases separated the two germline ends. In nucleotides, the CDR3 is TGTGCCAGCAGCCTACTCGGCGCAGATACGCAGTATTTT. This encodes CASSLLGADTQYF.

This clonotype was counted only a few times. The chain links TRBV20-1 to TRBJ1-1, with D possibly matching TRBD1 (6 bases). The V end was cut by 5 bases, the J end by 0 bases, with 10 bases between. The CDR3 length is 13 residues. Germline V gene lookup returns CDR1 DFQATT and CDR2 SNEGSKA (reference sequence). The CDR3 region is CSALRTVNTEAFF. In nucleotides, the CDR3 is TGCAGTGCTTTAAGGACAGTGAACACTGAAGCTTTCTTT.

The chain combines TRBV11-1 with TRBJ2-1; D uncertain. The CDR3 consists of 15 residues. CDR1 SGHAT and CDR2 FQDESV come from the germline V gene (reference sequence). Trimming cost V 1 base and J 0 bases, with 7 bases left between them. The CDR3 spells CASSLGPPSYNEQFF. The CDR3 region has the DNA TGTGCCAGCAGCTTAGGCCCACCCTCCTACAATGAGCAGTTCTTC.

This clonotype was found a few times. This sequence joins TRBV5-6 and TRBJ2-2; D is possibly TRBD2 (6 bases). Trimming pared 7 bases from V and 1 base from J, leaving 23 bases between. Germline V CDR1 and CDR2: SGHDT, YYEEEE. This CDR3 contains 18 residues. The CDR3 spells CASLPGGAWGLNTGELFF. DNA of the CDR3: TGTGCCAGCCTACCGGGCGGGGCCTGGGGGTTGAACACCGGGGAGCTGTTTTTT. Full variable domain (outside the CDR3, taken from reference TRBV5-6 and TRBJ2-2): DAGVTQSPTHLIKTRGQQVTLRCSPKSGHDTVSWYQQALGQGPQFIFQYYEEEERQRGNFPDRFSGHQFPNYSSELNVNALLLGDSALYLCASLPGGAWGLNTGELFFGEGSRLTVL.

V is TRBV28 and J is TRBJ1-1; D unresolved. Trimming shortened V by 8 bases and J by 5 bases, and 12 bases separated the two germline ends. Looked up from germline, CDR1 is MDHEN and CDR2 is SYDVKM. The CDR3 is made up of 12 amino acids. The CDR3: CASVGVTTEAFF. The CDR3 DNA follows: TGTGCCAGCGTCGGGGTAACGACTGAAGCTTTCTTT.

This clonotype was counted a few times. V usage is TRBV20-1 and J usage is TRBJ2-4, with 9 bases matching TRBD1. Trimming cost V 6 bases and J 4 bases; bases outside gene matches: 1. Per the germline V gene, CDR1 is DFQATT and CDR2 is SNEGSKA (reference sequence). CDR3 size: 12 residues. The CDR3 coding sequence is TGCAGTGCCGGACAGGGGAAAAACATTCAGTACTTC. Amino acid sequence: CSAGQGKNIQYF.

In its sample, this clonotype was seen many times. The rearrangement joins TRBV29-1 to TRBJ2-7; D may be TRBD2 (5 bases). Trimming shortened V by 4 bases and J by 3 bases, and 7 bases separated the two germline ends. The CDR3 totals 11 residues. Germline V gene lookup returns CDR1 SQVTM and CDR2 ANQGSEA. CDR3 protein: CSVALDYEQYF. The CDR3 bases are TGCAGCGTTGCACTAGACTACGAGCAGTACTTC.